The 27 T cell receptor beta chains below come from one sample, sequenced in a study of T cell responses to AZD1222 COVID-19 vaccine. Profiling relied on immunoSEQ multiplex PCR, and the TCRdb table lists in-frame clones only, not all of them. This table holds 90,000 to 130,000 clones, 92% found once. This sample comprised peripheral blood, obtained 28 days after the second AZD1222 dose. The receptors derive from an adult who received the AZD1222 COVID-19 vaccine.

This clone was counted a few times. The J gene is TRBJ1-2, the V gene TRBV11-2; 7 bases align to TRBD1. The CDR3 extends over 15 amino acids. The germline gives CDR1 SGHAT, CDR2 FQNNGV. V was clipped by 4 bases and J by 8 bases; unmatched bases: 13. Here the CDR3 reads CASSSPNTGVEGYTF. The CDR3 DNA is TGTGCCAGCAGCTCTCCCAACACAGGGGTAGAGGGCTACACCTTC.

This chain uses TRBV29-1 with TRBJ2-1, with TRBD2 matching 14 bases. After removal of 2 bases from V and 6 bases from J, the junction contained 15 bases not matched to a gene. CDR3 length: 19 residues. Per germline, CDR1 SQVTM and CDR2 ANQGSEA. In DNA form, the CDR3 reads TGCAGCGTTGAAACCCCGGGACTAGCGGGGGTATTGTTCCGCAATGAGCAGTTCTTC. It specifies CSVETPGLAGVLFRNEQFF.

J is TRBJ1-2 and V is TRBV5-5; 10 bases match TRBD1. CDR3 length: 14 residues. Germline CDR1 is SGHKS and CDR2 is YYEKEE (reference sequence). After removal of 0 bases from V and 7 bases from J, the junction contained 3 bases not matched to a gene. The CDR3: CASSLAGTGVGYTF. CDR3 nucleotides: TGTGCCAGCAGCTTGGCCGGGACAGGGGTTGGCTACACCTTC.

The chain couples TRBV19 to TRBJ1-1; D gene ambiguous. The germline CDR1 and CDR2 sequences are LNHDA and SQIVND (reference sequence). Trimming shortened V by 6 bases and J by 0 bases, and 17 bases separated the two germline ends. CDR3 length equals 16 residues. The CDR3 nucleotides are TGTGCCAGTAGCCCACCTGGGAACGGGGTGAACACTGAAGCTTTCTTT. Its protein product is CASSPPGNGVNTEAFF.

This rearrangement joins TRBV4-2 to TRBJ2-7; the match to TRBD2 covers 11 bases. This CDR3 comprises 16 residues. The junction had 6 bases not matched to a gene; V was cut back by 1 base and J by 4 bases. CDR1 and CDR2 (germline): LGHNA, YNFKEQ. CDR3 residues: CASSQGSLAGEYEQYF. The CDR3 DNA reads TGTGCCAGCAGCCAAGGTTCACTAGCGGGGGAGTACGAGCAGTACTTC.

The V call is TRBV6-2 or TRBV6-3, the J call TRBJ1-1; D unresolved. Germline V lookup: CDR1 MNHEY, CDR2 SVGEGT. The CDR3 extends over 15 amino acids. V lost 5 bases, J lost 6 bases, and 19 bases lay in between. The CDR3 here is CASSLKGYTDAEAFF. The CDR3 DNA reads TGTGCCAGCAGTCTCAAGGGATACACGGATGCTGAAGCTTTCTTT.

V and J are TRBV3-1 (or the pseudogene TRBV3-2) and TRBJ1-4; no reliable D call. V was cut by 1 base and J by 7 bases, with 10 bases left in between. The V gene's germline CDR1 is LGHDT and CDR2 YNNKEL (reference sequence). The CDR3 is 14 amino acids. CDR3 sequence (DNA): TGTGCCAGCAGCCAAGGAAGGACCCCTGAAAAACTGTTTTTT. It yields the protein CASSQGRTPEKLFF.

J is TRBJ1-2 and V is TRBV5-8; no clear D gene. Germline V gene sequence: CDR1 SGHTS, CDR2 YDEGEE. This CDR3 has 15 residues. With 2 bases removed from V and 1 base from J, the gap between germline ends came to 12 bases. Written as DNA, the CDR3 is TGTGCCAGCAGCTTAAGCGACCGGCTTAACTATGGCTACACCTTC. This translates into CASSLSDRLNYGYTF.

This clone came up a few times. The rearrangement links TRBV4-2 to TRBJ1-6; possible D gene TRBD1, 5 bases. Germline V gives CDR1 LGHNA, CDR2 YNFKEQ. The V gene lost 4 bases and the J gene lost 9 bases, with 10 bases spanning the gap. The CDR3 length is 13 residues. CDR3 nucleotide sequence: TGTGCCAGCAGCCGAAGCAGGGTTTCACCCCTCCACTTT. This gives the protein CASSRSRVSPLHF.

The chain couples TRBV18 to TRBJ2-7; D perhaps matches TRBD2 (5 bases). CDR3 size: 14 residues. V was trimmed by 6 bases and J by 2 bases, leaving 14 bases between them. CDR1 is KGHSH, CDR2 LQKENI, per germline. DNA for the CDR3: TGTGCCAGCTCTATCAGGACGGGGACCTACGAGCAGTACTTC. Its translation: CASSIRTGTYEQYF.

The sample holds a few counts of this clone. V and J are TRBV18 and TRBJ1-2; possible D gene TRBD1, 5 bases. Trimming took 1 base from V and 0 from J, leaving 12 bases between them. Per germline, CDR1 KGHSH and CDR2 LQKENI. CDR3 length: 16 amino acids. The CDR3 protein is CASSPLGGVANYGYTF. CDR3 DNA: TGTGCCAGCTCACCACTCGGGGGGGTAGCTAACTATGGCTACACCTTC. The complete variable domain, with remaining parts taken from reference TRBV18 and TRBJ1-2, reads NAGVMQNPRHLVRRRGQEARLRCSPMKGHSHVYWYRQLPEEGLKFMVYLQKENIIDESGMPKERFSAEFPKEGPSILRIQQVVRGDSAAYFCASSPLGGVANYGYTFGSGTRLTVV.

The chain links TRBV9 to TRBJ2-2; D possibly corresponds to TRBD2 (6 bases). The CDR3 is 15 residues long. Germline CDR1 SGDLS, CDR2 YYNGEE. The ends were cut back, 4 bases at V and 0 bases at J, with 10 bases in the middle. The CDR3 sequence: CASSRPGANTGELFF. The CDR3, as DNA: TGTGCCAGCAGCCGGCCGGGGGCGAACACCGGGGAGCTGTTTTTT. Full variable domain (outside the CDR3, taken from reference TRBV9 and TRBJ2-2): DSGVTQTPKHLITATGQRVTLRCSPRSGDLSVYWYQQSLDQGLQFLIQYYNGEERAKGNILERFSAQQFPDLHSELNLSSLELGDSALYFCASSRPGANTGELFFGEGSRLTVL.

The rearrangement joins TRBV18 to TRBJ1-1; maybe TRBD1 (6 bases). From germline, CDR1 is KGHSH and CDR2 LQKENI. The CDR3 sequence is 13 residues long. Trimming pared 3 bases from V and 8 bases from J, leaving 13 bases between. The CDR3 here is CASSPSPDSEAFF. The CDR3 bases are TGTGCCAGCTCACCCTCGCCGGACAGCGAAGCTTTCTTT.

This chain connects TRBV5-1 to TRBJ2-5; 9 bases fit TRBD2. V was pared by 3 bases and J by 5 bases, with 14 bases of the junction left unmatched. The CDR3 runs 17 residues. Germline loops: CDR1 SGHRS, CDR2 YFSETQ. CDR3 residues: CASSWSSGGGAGETQYF. In DNA, the CDR3 is TGCGCCAGCAGCTGGTCTTCTGGCGGGGGGGCCGGGGAGACCCAGTACTTC.

This clone was observed a handful of times. The chain carries TRBV5-6 and TRBJ1-2, with 10 bases that match TRBD1. The CDR3 is 17 residues long. Trimming cost V 2 bases and J 5 bases; bases outside gene matches: 12. Germline-derived CDR1 and CDR2 are SGHDT and YYEEEE. CDR3 amino acids: CASSFPPPTGGRYGYTF. In nucleotides, the CDR3 is TGTGCCAGCAGCTTCCCTCCCCCGACAGGGGGCAGGTATGGCTACACCTTC.

The chain carries TRBV18 and TRBJ1-5; D might be TRBD1 (5 bases). CDR1 and CDR2 from the germline V gene are KGHSH and LQKENI. Trimming took off 3 bases at V and 4 bases at J, with 10 bases between the two ends. This CDR3 contains 14 residues. CDR3 loop: CASSPGRGNQPQHF. The CDR3 DNA is TGTGCCAGCTCACCCGGGAGGGGTAATCAGCCCCAGCATTTT.

The chain is built from TRBV7-9 and TRBJ1-6; D unresolved. The germline gives CDR1 SEHNR, CDR2 FQNEAQ (reference sequence). Deletions cut 4 bases from V and 4 bases from J, with 8 bases between. The CDR3 loop spans 14 amino acids. In DNA form, the CDR3 reads TGTGCCAGCAGCTCCGGGAATTATAATTCACCCCTCCACTTT. Amino acid sequence: CASSSGNYNSPLHF.

With respect to this clone: In the same sample, other DNA sequences code for this CDR3. The chain joins TRBV18 to TRBJ2-7; TRBD1 matches at 7 bases. The CDR3 extends over 13 amino acids. Looked up from germline, CDR1 is KGHSH and CDR2 is LQKENI. V lost 2 bases to trimming and J lost 2 bases; unmatched junction nucleotides: 0. This CDR3 reads CASSPTGAYEQYF. The CDR3 region has the DNA TGTGCCAGCTCACCAACAGGGGCCTACGAGCAGTACTTC.

The rearrangement links TRBV19 to TRBJ1-6; TRBD1 aligns across 8 bases. The germline V gene encodes CDR1 LNHDA and CDR2 SQIVND (reference sequence). This CDR3 is 16 amino acids long. V was clipped by 5 bases and J by 7 bases; unmatched bases: 10. The CDR3 DNA sequence: TGTGCCAGTAGTGAAAAGCAGGGGGCTCGGAATTCACCCCTCCACTTT. This codes for CASSEKQGARNSPLHF.

V is TRBV4-1 and J is TRBJ1-5; no clear D gene. CDR1 and CDR2 from the germline V gene are MGHRA and YSYEKL. This CDR3 comprises 15 residues. Deletions cut 2 bases from V and 0 bases from J, with 8 bases between. The CDR3: CASSQRSGSNQPQHF. DNA for the CDR3: TGCGCCAGCAGCCAACGTTCGGGTAGCAATCAGCCCCAGCATTTT.

V is TRBV7-9 and J is TRBJ1-5; 8 bases are a match to TRBD1. The germline CDR1 and CDR2 sequences are SEHNR and FQNEAQ (reference sequence). This CDR3 is 18 amino acids long. The junction had 12 bases not matched to a gene; V was cut back by 5 bases and J by 0 bases. Here the CDR3 reads CASSGPPTGDYSNQPQHF. The DNA for the CDR3 is TGTGCCAGCAGCGGCCCCCCGACAGGGGATTATAGCAATCAGCCCCAGCATTTT.

This sequence joins TRBV7-9 and TRBJ2-7; 8 bases map to TRBD1. Germline V CDR1 and CDR2: SEHNR, FQNEAQ (reference sequence). V was clipped by 0 bases and J by 5 bases; unmatched bases: 12. The CDR3 sequence is 17 residues long. DNA of the CDR3: TGTGCCAGCAGCTTAGCCTATCAGGGGGCGCAGGTTAACGAGCAGTACTTC. Translated, it gives CASSLAYQGAQVNEQYF.

This clone was recorded once. The chain recombines TRBV7-2 with TRBJ2-7; 8 nucleotides align to TRBD1. Germline-derived CDR1 and CDR2 are SGHTA and FQGNSA. With V trimmed by 1 base and J by 2 bases, 4 bases remained unmatched. This CDR3 contains 15 residues. CDR3 region: CASSLGQGFTYEQYF. As DNA, the CDR3 is TGTGCCAGCAGCTTAGGACAGGGGTTTACCTACGAGCAGTACTTC. The complete variable domain, with remaining parts taken from reference TRBV7-2 and TRBJ2-7, reads GAGVSQSPSNKVTEKGKDVELRCDPISGHTALYWYRQSLGQGLEFLIYFQGNSAPDKSGLPSDRFSAERTGGSVSTLTIQRTQQEDSAVYLCASSLGQGFTYEQYFGPGTRLTVT.

The rearrangement joins TRBV29-1 to TRBJ2-1; D may be TRBD1 or TRBD2 (6 bases each). V lost 7 bases and J lost 6, with 13 bases in between. This CDR3 is 12 amino acids long. Germline CDR1 reads SQVTM; CDR2 reads ANQGSEA. CDR3 region: CSGGGPLNEQFF. CDR3 nucleotides: TGCAGCGGAGGGGGGCCTCTCAATGAGCAGTTCTTC.

CDR3 loop: CASSVTGPYGYTF. In nucleotides, the CDR3 is TGTGCCAGCAGCGTTACAGGGCCCTATGGCTACACCTTC. The chain couples TRBV12-3 or TRBV12-4 to TRBJ1-2, with a weak D call TRBD1 (6 bases). The CDR3 covers 13 residues. Trimming removed 6 bases from V and 4 bases from J, with 12 bases in between.

This sequence joins TRBV4-1 and TRBJ1-2, with D unclear. Germline V gives CDR1 MGHRA, CDR2 YSYEKL. The CDR3 is made up of 14 amino acids. Trimming removed 0 bases from V and 4 bases from J, with 9 bases in between. Here the CDR3 DNA reads TGCGCCAGCAGCCAAGATGCGGATCTCTATGGCTACACCTTC. This encodes CASSQDADLYGYTF.

The chain has TRBV29-1 and TRBJ2-1; TRBD2 aligns across 16 bases. Germline loops: CDR1 SQVTM, CDR2 ANQGSEA. This CDR3 region has 16 residues. V dropped 5 bases and J dropped 10; count of bases not matched to a gene: 11. CDR3 amino acids: CSVLGTSGGAAGEQFF. The CDR3 nucleotides are TGCAGCGTTTTGGGGACTAGCGGGGGGGCCGCTGGCGAGCAGTTCTTC.